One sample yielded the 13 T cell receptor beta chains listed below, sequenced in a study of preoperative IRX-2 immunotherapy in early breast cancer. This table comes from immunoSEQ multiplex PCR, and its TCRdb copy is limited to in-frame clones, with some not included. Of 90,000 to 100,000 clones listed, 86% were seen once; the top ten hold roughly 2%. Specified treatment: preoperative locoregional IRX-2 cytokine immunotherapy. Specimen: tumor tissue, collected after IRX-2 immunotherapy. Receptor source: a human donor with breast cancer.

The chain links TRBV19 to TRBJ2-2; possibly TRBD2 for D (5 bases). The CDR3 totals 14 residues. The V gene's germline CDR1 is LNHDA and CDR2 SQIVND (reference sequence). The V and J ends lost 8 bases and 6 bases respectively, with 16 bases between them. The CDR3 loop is CASDNSEAAGELFF. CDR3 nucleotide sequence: TGTGCCAGTGATAACAGCGAAGCGGCCGGGGAGCTGTTTTTT.

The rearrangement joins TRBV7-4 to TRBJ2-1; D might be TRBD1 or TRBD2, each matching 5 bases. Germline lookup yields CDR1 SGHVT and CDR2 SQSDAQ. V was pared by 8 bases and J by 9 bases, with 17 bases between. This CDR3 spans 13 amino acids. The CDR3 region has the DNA TGTGCCAGCTACGAAATTTCGGGGACTGAGCAGTTCTTC. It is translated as CASYEISGTEQFF.

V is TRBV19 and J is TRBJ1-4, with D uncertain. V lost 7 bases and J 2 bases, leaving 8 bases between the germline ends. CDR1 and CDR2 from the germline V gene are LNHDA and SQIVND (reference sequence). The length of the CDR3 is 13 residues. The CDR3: CASTGRTNEKLFF. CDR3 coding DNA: TGTGCCAGTACCGGTCGTACTAATGAAAAACTGTTTTTT.

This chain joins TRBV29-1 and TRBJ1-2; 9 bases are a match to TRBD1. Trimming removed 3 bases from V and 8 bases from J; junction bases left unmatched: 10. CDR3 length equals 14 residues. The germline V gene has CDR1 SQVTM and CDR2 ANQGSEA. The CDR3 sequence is CSVEVRGTGTGYTF. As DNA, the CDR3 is TGCAGCGTTGAGGTACGGGGGACAGGGACGGGCTACACCTTC.

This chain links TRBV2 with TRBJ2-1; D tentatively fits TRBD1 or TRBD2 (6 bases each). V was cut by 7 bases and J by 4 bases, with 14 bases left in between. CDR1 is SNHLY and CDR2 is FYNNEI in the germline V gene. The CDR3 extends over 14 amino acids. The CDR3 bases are TGTGCCAGCATAAGACAGGACTATTACAATGAGCAGTTCTTC. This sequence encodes CASIRQDYYNEQFF.

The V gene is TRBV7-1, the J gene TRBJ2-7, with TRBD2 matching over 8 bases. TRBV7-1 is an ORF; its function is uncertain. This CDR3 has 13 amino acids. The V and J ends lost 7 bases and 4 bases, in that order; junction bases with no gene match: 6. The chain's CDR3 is CASTHPGGYEQYF. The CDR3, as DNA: TGTGCCAGCACCCATCCGGGGGGGTACGAGCAGTACTTC.

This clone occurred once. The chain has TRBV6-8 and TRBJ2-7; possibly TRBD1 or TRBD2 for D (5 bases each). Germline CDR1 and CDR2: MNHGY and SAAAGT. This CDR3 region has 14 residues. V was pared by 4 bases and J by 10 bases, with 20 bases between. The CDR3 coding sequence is TGTGCCAGCAGTTTAAGAGCCCTGGGGGAAGAACAGTACTTC. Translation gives CASSLRALGEEQYF.

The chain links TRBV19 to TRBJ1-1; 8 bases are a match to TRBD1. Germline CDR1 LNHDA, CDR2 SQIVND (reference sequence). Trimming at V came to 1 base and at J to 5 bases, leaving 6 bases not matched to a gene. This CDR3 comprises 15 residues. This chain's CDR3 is CASSIGQGASTEAFF. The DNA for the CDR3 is TGTGCCAGTAGTATAGGGCAGGGGGCATCGACTGAAGCTTTCTTT. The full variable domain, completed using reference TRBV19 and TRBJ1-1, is DGGITQSPKYLFRKEGQNVTLSCEQNLNHDAMYWYRQDPGQGLRLIYYSQIVNDFQKGDIAEGYSVSREKKESFPLTVTSAQKNPTAFYLCASSIGQGASTEAFFGQGTRLTVV.

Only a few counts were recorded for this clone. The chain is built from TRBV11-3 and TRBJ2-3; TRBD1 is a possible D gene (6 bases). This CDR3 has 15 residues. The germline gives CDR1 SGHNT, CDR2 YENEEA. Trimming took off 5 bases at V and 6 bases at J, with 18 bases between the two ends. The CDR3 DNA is TGTGCCAGCAGCGTGGAAACAGGGAGCTGGGATACGCAGTATTTT. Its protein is CASSVETGSWDTQYF.

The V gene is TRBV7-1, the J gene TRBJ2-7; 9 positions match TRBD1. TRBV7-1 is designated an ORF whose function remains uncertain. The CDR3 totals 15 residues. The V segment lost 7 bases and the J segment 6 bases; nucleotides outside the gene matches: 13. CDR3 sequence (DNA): TGTGCCAGCAACATCCCGGGACAGGGACGGTTCGAGCAGTACTTC. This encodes CASNIPGQGRFEQYF.

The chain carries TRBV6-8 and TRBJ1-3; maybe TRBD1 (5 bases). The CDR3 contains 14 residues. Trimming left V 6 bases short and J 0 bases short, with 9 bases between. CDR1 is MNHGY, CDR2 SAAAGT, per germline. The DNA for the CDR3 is TGTGCCAGCAGAACCAGGGCCTCTGGAAACACCATATATTTT. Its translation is CASRTRASGNTIYF.

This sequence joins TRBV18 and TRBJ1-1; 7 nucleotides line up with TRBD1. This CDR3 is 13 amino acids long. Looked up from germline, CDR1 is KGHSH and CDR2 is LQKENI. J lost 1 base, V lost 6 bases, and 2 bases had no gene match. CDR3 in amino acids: CASSQGENTEAFF. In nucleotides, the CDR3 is TGTGCCAGCTCCCAGGGGGAGAACACTGAAGCTTTCTTT. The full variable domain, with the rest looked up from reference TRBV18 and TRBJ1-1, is NAGVMQNPRHLVRRRGQEARLRCSPMKGHSHVYWYRQLPEEGLKFMVYLQKENIIDESGMPKERFSAEFPKEGPSILRIQQVVRGDSAAYFCASSQGENTEAFFGQGTRLTVV.

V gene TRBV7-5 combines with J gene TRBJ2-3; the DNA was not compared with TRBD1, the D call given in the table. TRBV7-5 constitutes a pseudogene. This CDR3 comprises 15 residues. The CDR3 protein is CASSFSGDRTDTQYF. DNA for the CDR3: TGTGCCAGCAGCTTCTCAGGGGATCGGACAGATACGCAGTATTTT.